This paragraph covers one TCR beta chain sequence. Germline loops: CDR1 GTSNPN, CDR2 SVGIG (reference sequence). The CDR3 covers 12 residues. This table comes from immunoSEQ multiplex PCR, and its TCRdb copy is limited to in-frame clones, with some not included. The sample includes 110,000 or so clones, 85% to 90% of them seen just once. The source of the sample is a study of control samples from healthy donors and cancer patients. The genes are TRBV30 and TRBJ1-1, with D unclear. The TCR sequence derives from a woman between 45 and 60 years old in good health. The sample taken for sequencing was blood. CDR3 residues: CASQVGRDQAFF. The DNA for the CDR3 is TGTGCTTCTCAAGTAGGCAGAGACCAAGCTTTCTTT.